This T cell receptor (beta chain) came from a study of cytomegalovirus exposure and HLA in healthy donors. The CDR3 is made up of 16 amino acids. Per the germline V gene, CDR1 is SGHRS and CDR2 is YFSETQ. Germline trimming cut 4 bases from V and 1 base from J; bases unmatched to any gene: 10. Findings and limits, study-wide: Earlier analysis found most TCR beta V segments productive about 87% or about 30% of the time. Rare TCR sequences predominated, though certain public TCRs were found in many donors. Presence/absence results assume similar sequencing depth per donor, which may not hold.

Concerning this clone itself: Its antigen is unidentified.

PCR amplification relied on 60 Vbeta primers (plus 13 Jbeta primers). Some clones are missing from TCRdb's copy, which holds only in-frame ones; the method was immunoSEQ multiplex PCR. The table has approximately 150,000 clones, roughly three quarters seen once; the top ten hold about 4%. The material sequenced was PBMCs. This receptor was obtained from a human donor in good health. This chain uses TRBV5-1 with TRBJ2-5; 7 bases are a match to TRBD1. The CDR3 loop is CASSPDRSPAQETQYF. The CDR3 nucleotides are TGCGCCAGCAGCCCGGACAGGTCCCCAGCCCAAGAGACCCAGTACTTC.